This T cell receptor (beta chain) was recorded in a study of shared clonotypes between healthy human individuals. To note about this clone: What it binds is not known.

The study, taken as a whole, reports: Naive subsets generally exceeded memory subsets in estimated richness.

The CDR3 runs 17 residues. Trimming removed 2 bases from V and 6 bases from J; junction bases left unmatched: 8. From germline, CDR1 is MGHDK and CDR2 SYGVNS. Libraries were prepared by immunoSEQ multiplex PCR; TCRdb keeps only in-frame clonotypes and omits some of them. The profile shows about 2.4 million clones, approximately 90% of them singletons. The chain employs TRBV25-1 and TRBJ2-2; 11 bases map to TRBD2. The sequence was obtained from a man aged 18 to 30 in good health. What was sequenced was naive CD4+ T cells sorted from blood. Subset described: CD45RA+ positively selected. The CDR3 loop reads CASSEGLLAGVAGELFF. DNA of the CDR3: TGTGCCAGCAGTGAAGGTTTACTAGCGGGAGTTGCCGGGGAGCTGTTTTTT.